The sequence of this T cell receptor beta chain was determined in a study of cytomegalovirus exposure and HLA in healthy donors. Study-wide points: Reportedly, diagnosis of cytomegalovirus status by the classifier showed high specificity and sensitivity.

The PCR ran on 60 Vbeta and 13 Jbeta primers. Sequencing was performed with immunoSEQ multiplex PCR; in TCRdb, only in-frame clones are kept and a portion is missing. Of 210,000 or so clones detected, around 80% appear once; the ten largest clones hold approximately 2.6%. Looked up from germline, CDR1 is SGHRS and CDR2 is YFSETQ. V was cut by 1 base and J by 0 bases, with 14 bases left in between. The CDR3 length is 16 residues. Note on this clone: Antigen specificity is unknown.

J is TRBJ2-7 and V is TRBV5-1, with D perhaps TRBD2 (6 bases). The sequence came from a woman aged 60-75 years in good health and CMV-seropositive. The sequenced sample consisted of PBMCs. The CDR3 protein is CASSLRLASLSYEQYF. In DNA form, the CDR3 reads TGCGCCAGCAGCTTGCGTCTAGCGAGTCTCTCCTACGAGCAGTACTTC. Combining the CDR3 with reference TRBV5-1 and TRBJ2-7 gives the whole variable domain KAGVTQTPRYLIKTRGQQVTLSCSPISGHRSVSWYQQTPGQGLQFLFEYFSETQRNKGNFPGRFSGRQFSNSRSEMNVSTLELGDSALYLCASSLRLASLSYEQYFGPGTRLTVT.